This T cell receptor beta chain is from a study of response to subunit inactivated influenza vaccine. Germline assignment: CDR1 SGHRS and CDR2 YFSETQ. CDR3 length: 12 amino acids. Trimming removed 6 bases at V and 0 bases at J, with 6 bases between. TCRdb reprocessed the RT-PCR reads via MiXCR and lists one record per CDR3 protein. The table includes hundreds of thousands of distinct CDR3 sequences, under 9% detected once. This clonotype was recorded a few times. As yet, its antigen is unknown. Study results and limitations: It was suggested by the authors that few new T cells are recruited by each seasonal influenza vaccination.

The sample here was PBMCs from blood, taken roughly 24 months after vaccination. The TCR comes from a man between 50 and 69 years old who received an inactivated influenza vaccine. The rearrangement joins TRBV5-1 to TRBJ2-5; D is undetermined. Here the CDR3 reads CASTSNQETQYF. The CDR3 DNA sequence: TGCGCCAGCACGTCGAACCAAGAGACCCAGTACTTC.